This is a list of T cell receptor beta chains from one sample in a study of shared clonotypes between healthy human individuals. Only in-frame clones appear in the TCRdb table, and some are missing; sequencing was by immunoSEQ multiplex PCR. The sample lists 550,000 to 800,000 clones; less than 85% were seen once. The sample consisted of memory CD4+ T cells sorted from blood. The receptors were sampled from a woman in her 30s in good health. Both conserved end residues are part of each CDR3. Fields, in order: clone size, V gene, D gene, J gene, CDR3 protein, CDR3 DNA. A D gene is named only where the DNA matches it firmly. Clone size is not always given. Where it is, it says once, few, many or a class for expanded clones.

clone_size: -
v_call: TRBV5-4
d_call: -
j_call: TRBJ2-1
cdr3_aa: CASSFRSRQNEQFF
cdr3_nt: TGTGCCAGCAGCTTTAGGTCAAGACAGAATGAGCAGTTCTTC

clone_size: -
v_call: TRBV5-4
d_call: TRBD2
j_call: TRBJ2-1
cdr3_aa: CASSGGLAGVGEQFF
cdr3_nt: TGTGCCAGCAGCGGGGGACTAGCGGGAGTCGGTGAGCAGTTCTTC

clone_size: -
v_call: TRBV11-2
d_call: -
j_call: TRBJ1-1
cdr3_aa: CASSTGRVFGNTEAFF
cdr3_nt: TGTGCCAGCAGCACAGGGCGGGTGTTCGGGAACACTGAAGCTTTCTTT

clone_size: -
v_call: TRBV27
d_call: TRBD2
j_call: TRBJ2-7
cdr3_aa: CASSLRTSGRGEQYF
cdr3_nt: TGTGCCAGCAGTTTACGGACTAGCGGGAGAGGCGAGCAGTACTTC

clone_size: -
v_call: TRBV6-1
d_call: TRBD1
j_call: TRBJ1-1
cdr3_aa: CASLGTAVSVTEAFF
cdr3_nt: TGTGCCAGCCTAGGGACAGCGGTTTCGGTCACTGAAGCTTTCTTT

clone_size: -
v_call: TRBV7-9
d_call: TRBD1
j_call: TRBJ2-3
cdr3_aa: CASSWDPGTGVADTQYF
cdr3_nt: TGTGCCAGCAGCTGGGACCCCGGGACAGGGGTGGCAGATACGCAGTATTTT

clone_size: -
v_call: TRBV28
d_call: TRBD1
j_call: TRBJ2-2
cdr3_aa: CASSLGGQGSGELFF
cdr3_nt: TGTGCCAGCAGTTTAGGGGGACAGGGTTCCGGGGAGCTGTTTTTT

clone_size: -
v_call: TRBV7-9
d_call: TRBD1
j_call: TRBJ2-5
cdr3_aa: CASSFTGGGETQYF
cdr3_nt: TGTGCCAGCAGCTTTACAGGGGGCGGTGAGACCCAGTACTTC

clone_size: -
v_call: TRBV4-1
d_call: TRBD2
j_call: TRBJ2-3
cdr3_aa: CASSQDSSGSLGTDTQYF
cdr3_nt: TGCGCCAGCAGCCAAGATTCTAGCGGGAGCCTAGGCACAGATACGCAGTATTTT

clone_size: few
v_call: TRBV7-2
d_call: -
j_call: TRBJ1-5
cdr3_aa: CASSFDDQPQHF
cdr3_nt: TGTGCCAGCAGCTTCGACGATCAGCCCCAGCATTTT

clone_size: -
v_call: TRBV5-6
d_call: -
j_call: TRBJ2-2
cdr3_aa: CASSLGFLDELFF
cdr3_nt: TGTGCCAGCAGCTTGGGCTTCTTGGACGAGCTGTTTTTT

clone_size: -
v_call: TRBV6-1
d_call: -
j_call: TRBJ2-7
cdr3_aa: CASSPPGYDEQYF
cdr3_nt: TGTGCCAGCAGCCCCCCAGGGTATGACGAGCAGTACTTC

clone_size: -
v_call: TRBV2
d_call: TRBD1
j_call: TRBJ2-6
cdr3_aa: CASKTGSNVLTF
cdr3_nt: TGTGCCAGCAAGACAGGGTCCAACGTCCTGACTTTC

clone_size: -
v_call: TRBV6-1
d_call: -
j_call: TRBJ2-4
cdr3_aa: CASRPNILAKNIQYF
cdr3_nt: TGTGCCAGCAGACCCAACATACTAGCCAAAAACATTCAGTACTTC

clone_size: -
v_call: TRBV30
d_call: -
j_call: TRBJ2-5
cdr3_aa: CAWSELKETQYF
cdr3_nt: TGTGCCTGGAGTGAGCTAAAAGAGACCCAGTACTTC

clone_size: -
v_call: TRBV9
d_call: TRBD2
j_call: TRBJ2-2
cdr3_aa: CASSVVRAGDGTGELFF
cdr3_nt: TGTGCCAGCAGCGTAGTACGAGCGGGAGACGGCACCGGGGAGCTGTTTTTT

clone_size: -
v_call: TRBV6-6
d_call: TRBD1
j_call: TRBJ2-7
cdr3_aa: CASSKQGVDEQYF
cdr3_nt: TGTGCCAGCAGTAAACAGGGGGTGGACGAGCAGTACTTC

clone_size: -
v_call: TRBV7-9
d_call: TRBD1
j_call: TRBJ1-2
cdr3_aa: CASSLTGTGQGYGYTF
cdr3_nt: TGTGCCAGCAGCTTGACCGGGACAGGCCAGGGCTATGGCTACACCTTC

clone_size: -
v_call: TRBV27
d_call: TRBD1
j_call: TRBJ2-1
cdr3_aa: CASKFTGTGYNEQFF
cdr3_nt: TGTGCCAGCAAGTTTACCGGGACAGGATACAATGAGCAGTTCTTC

clone_size: -
v_call: TRBV28
d_call: -
j_call: TRBJ2-7
cdr3_aa: CASSEFSPPYEQYF
cdr3_nt: TGTGCCAGCAGTGAATTTTCTCCCCCCTACGAGCAGTACTTC

clone_size: -
v_call: TRBV5-6
d_call: -
j_call: TRBJ1-1
cdr3_aa: CASSLLLGSATEAFF
cdr3_nt: TGTGCCAGCAGCCTTTTACTGGGGTCGGCCACTGAAGCTTTCTTT

clone_size: -
v_call: TRBV28
d_call: -
j_call: TRBJ2-7
cdr3_aa: CASSSQGRYEQYF
cdr3_nt: TGTGCCAGCAGTTCCCAAGGACGATACGAGCAGTACTTC

clone_size: -
v_call: TRBV5-6
d_call: -
j_call: TRBJ1-1
cdr3_aa: CASFGAGTPNTEAFF
cdr3_nt: TGTGCCTCCTTCGGGGCGGGGACCCCGAACACTGAAGCTTTCTTT

clone_size: -
v_call: TRBV11-3
d_call: TRBD2
j_call: TRBJ2-2
cdr3_aa: CASSRTSGRELFF
cdr3_nt: TGTGCCAGCAGCCGTACTAGCGGGAGAGAGCTGTTTTTT

clone_size: -
v_call: TRBV5-1
d_call: -
j_call: TRBJ2-2
cdr3_aa: CASSLTANTGELFF
cdr3_nt: TGCGCCAGCAGCTTAACAGCCAACACCGGGGAGCTGTTTTTT

clone_size: -
v_call: TRBV2
d_call: TRBD1
j_call: TRBJ2-3
cdr3_aa: CASSGAGQGTDTQYF
cdr3_nt: TGTGCCAGCAGTGGGGCTGGACAGGGAACAGATACGCAGTATTTT

clone_size: -
v_call: TRBV6-5
d_call: TRBD2
j_call: TRBJ2-7
cdr3_aa: CASSPGTSGRYEQYF
cdr3_nt: TGTGCCAGCAGTCCGGGGACTAGCGGGAGGTACGAGCAGTACTTC

clone_size: -
v_call: TRBV7-8
d_call: -
j_call: TRBJ1-4
cdr3_aa: CASSLGTSTNEKLFF
cdr3_nt: TGTGCCAGCAGCTTAGGCACCTCAACTAATGAAAAACTGTTTTTT

clone_size: -
v_call: TRBV7-9
d_call: -
j_call: TRBJ2-7
cdr3_aa: CASSLMGYNEQYF
cdr3_nt: TGTGCCAGCAGCTTAATGGGTTATAACGAGCAGTACTTC

clone_size: -
v_call: TRBV27
d_call: TRBD2
j_call: TRBJ2-1
cdr3_aa: CASSRSGNEQFF
cdr3_nt: TGTGCCAGCAGTCGTAGCGGGAATGAGCAGTTCTTC

clone_size: -
v_call: TRBV28
d_call: TRBD1
j_call: TRBJ2-6
cdr3_aa: CASRRRTGTSSGANVLTF
cdr3_nt: TGTGCCAGCAGACGAAGGACAGGGACCAGCTCTGGGGCCAACGTCCTGACTTTC

clone_size: -
v_call: TRBV6-1
d_call: TRBD2
j_call: TRBJ2-7
cdr3_aa: CASSDRAGGPYEQYF
cdr3_nt: TGTGCCAGCAGTGACCGGGCGGGAGGCCCCTACGAGCAGTACTTC

clone_size: few
v_call: TRBV2
d_call: -
j_call: TRBJ1-2
cdr3_aa: CASSESQLNSYGYTF
cdr3_nt: TGTGCCAGCAGTGAATCGCAGCTGAACAGCTATGGCTACACCTTC

clone_size: -
v_call: TRBV6-1
d_call: -
j_call: TRBJ1-4
cdr3_aa: CASSSGGREKLFF
cdr3_nt: TGTGCCAGCAGTTCCGGGGGGAGAGAAAAACTGTTTTTT

clone_size: -
v_call: TRBV28
d_call: -
j_call: TRBJ1-1
cdr3_aa: CASIEGGSEAFF
cdr3_nt: TGTGCCAGCATAGAGGGGGGATCTGAAGCTTTCTTT

clone_size: few
v_call: TRBV19
d_call: TRBD2
j_call: TRBJ2-7
cdr3_aa: CASSIEATSGVSYEQYF
cdr3_nt: TGTGCCAGTAGTATAGAGGCGACTAGCGGGGTTTCCTACGAGCAGTACTTC

clone_size: -
v_call: TRBV6-7
d_call: -
j_call: TRBJ2-4
cdr3_aa: CASSYSNRAVAKNIQYF
cdr3_nt: TGTGCCAGCAGTTACTCGAATCGTGCGGTAGCCAAAAACATTCAGTACTTC

clone_size: many
v_call: TRBV29-1
d_call: -
j_call: TRBJ1-5
cdr3_aa: CSVSEGLLGNQPQHF
cdr3_nt: TGCAGCGTCAGCGAGGGACTTTTGGGGAATCAGCCCCAGCATTTT

clone_size: -
v_call: TRBV2
d_call: -
j_call: TRBJ1-2
cdr3_aa: CASGLLVATPKAYTF
cdr3_nt: TGTGCCAGCGGGCTACTGGTGGCAACACCAAAGGCCTACACCTTC

clone_size: -
v_call: TRBV7-8
d_call: TRBD1
j_call: TRBJ1-2
cdr3_aa: CASSPGQGLSYGYTF
cdr3_nt: TGTGCCAGCAGCCCCGGACAGGGTTTGAGCTATGGCTACACCTTC